This record covers a single T cell receptor (beta chain). Its antigen is unknown. This sample was included in a study of siplizumab effects on memory and regulatory T cells. Libraries were prepared by immunoSEQ multiplex PCR; TCRdb keeps only in-frame clonotypes and omits some of them. This sample has about 80,000 clones, with 85% to 95% found just once. Overall study results and limits: Alloreactive CD4+ clones that could be mapped were on average about 64% Treg-derived with siplizumab, against approximately 28% in controls. Naive T cells appeared more diverse than memory cells and seemed to be major alloresponse contributors. Alloreactive sequences tracing back to unstimulated CD4+ memory cells fell significantly with siplizumab. The authors did not confirm suppressive function in proliferating Tregs from siplizumab cultures.

V gave up 4 bases and J gave up 9 bases; unmatched junction bases: 5. This CDR3 has 13 residues. The germline gives CDR1 SEHNR, CDR2 FQNEAQ (reference sequence). Sequencing was performed on CD8+ T cells sorted from blood. V usage is TRBV7-9 and J usage is TRBJ2-1, with 8 bases matching TRBD2. This clonotype was sampled from a human donor in good health. CDR3: CASSSGLASEQFF. CDR3 nucleotides: TGTGCCAGCAGCTCCGGACTAGCTTCTGAGCAGTTCTTC.